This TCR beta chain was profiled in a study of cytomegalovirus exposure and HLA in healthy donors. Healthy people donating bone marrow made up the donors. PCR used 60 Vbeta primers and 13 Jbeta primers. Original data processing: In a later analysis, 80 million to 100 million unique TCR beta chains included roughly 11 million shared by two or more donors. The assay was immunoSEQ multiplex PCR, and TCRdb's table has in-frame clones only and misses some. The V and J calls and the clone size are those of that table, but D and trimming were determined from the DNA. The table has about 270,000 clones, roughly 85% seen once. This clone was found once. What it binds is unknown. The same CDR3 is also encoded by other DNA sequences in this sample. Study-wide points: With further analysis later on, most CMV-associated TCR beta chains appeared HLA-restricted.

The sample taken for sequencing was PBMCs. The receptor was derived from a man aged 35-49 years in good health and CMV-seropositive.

CDR3: CASSVGLAGGTDTQYF. CDR3 DNA sequence: TGTGCCAGCAGCGTAGGTCTAGCGGGAGGCACAGATACGCAGTATTTT. The V call is TRBV9, the J call TRBJ2-3; 10 positions agree with TRBD2. In germline, CDR1 is SGDLS, CDR2 YYNGEE. The J segment lost 1 base and the V segment lost 0 bases, leaving 2 bases of the junction unmatched. The CDR3 has 16 amino acids. Looking up the rest from reference TRBV9 and TRBJ2-3 gives the full variable domain: DSGVTQTPKHLITATGQRVTLRCSPRSGDLSVYWYQQSLDQGLQFLIQYYNGEERAKGNILERFSAQQFPDLHSELNLSSLELGDSALYFCASSVGLAGGTDTQYFGPGTRLTVL.